A single sample gave rise to the 3 T cell receptor beta chains below, sequenced in a study of OX40 agonist ivuxolimab in advanced cancers. Profiled with immunoSEQ multiplex PCR; TCRdb holds only in-frame clones, not every one. The data hold about 18,000 clones, with approximately 78% observed a single time. Sequenced here: CD4+ or CD8+ T cells sorted from blood, sampled in a trial of the OX40 agonist ivuxolimab. Receptors were obtained from an adult with an advanced solid tumor such as melanoma, head and neck, liver or kidney cancer.

This clone appeared a few times. This chain links TRBV7-3 with TRBJ1-1; tentative D call: TRBD1 (5 bases). Trimming stripped 0 bases from V and 4 bases from J, with 6 bases between. This CDR3 has 13 amino acids. CDR1 and CDR2 from the germline V gene are SGHTA and FQGTGA. Here the CDR3 reads CASSLTTVTEAFF. CDR3 in DNA: TGTGCCAGCAGCTTAACGACAGTCACTGAAGCTTTCTTT.

CDR3 sequence (DNA): TGTGCCAGCTCACCCGACAGGGGCGTCTATGGCTACACCTTC. It codes for CASSPDRGVYGYTF. This chain links TRBV18 with TRBJ1-2; TRBD1 matches 8 bases. The CDR3 has 14 amino acids. V lost 3 bases to trimming and J lost 4 bases; unmatched junction nucleotides: 4. Germline CDR1 KGHSH, CDR2 LQKENI. Together with reference TRBV18 and TRBJ1-2, the CDR3 gives the full variable domain: NAGVMQNPRHLVRRRGQEARLRCSPMKGHSHVYWYRQLPEEGLKFMVYLQKENIIDESGMPKERFSAEFPKEGPSILRIQQVVRGDSAAYFCASSPDRGVYGYTFGSGTRLTVV.

The chain links TRBV19 to TRBJ2-3; 12 bases are shared with TRBD2. The germline gives CDR1 LNHDA, CDR2 SQIVND (reference sequence). Losses at the gene ends were 4 bases for V and 0 bases for J; bases not matched to a gene: 5. The CDR3 totals 17 residues. The DNA for the CDR3 is TGTGCCAGTAGTACGGGACTAGCGGGCCTTAGCACAGATACGCAGTATTTT. Its protein product is CASSTGLAGLSTDTQYF.